Below are 10 T cell receptor beta chains sequenced from a single sample in a study of beta chain features in type 1 diabetes. Of the isolated RNA, all was reverse transcribed, and so the sequenced material was expressed TCRB transcripts. Only in-frame clones appear in the TCRdb table, and some are missing; sequencing was by immunoSEQ multiplex PCR. Of under 800,000 clones in the sample, 15% to 19% are singletons; the top ten hold about 0.093%. Sequencing was done on a sample of naive CD4+ T cells from blood. These receptors came from a man in his late teens or twenties in good health.

The table lists this clone with a few counts. This chain connects TRBV29-1 to TRBJ1-2; 7 bases agree with TRBD1. Germline CDR1 SQVTM, CDR2 ANQGSEA. After removal of 3 bases from V and 6 bases from J, the junction contained 4 bases not matched to a gene. This CDR3 region has 12 residues. The CDR3 region is CSVETGWDGYTF. The CDR3 DNA reads as TGCAGCGTTGAGACAGGGTGGGATGGCTACACCTTC.

The rearrangement uses TRBV10-3 and TRBJ1-5; 9 bases are shared with TRBD1. Germline V gene data show CDR1 as ENHRY and CDR2 as SYGVKD. This CDR3 region has 20 residues. V lost 1 base and J lost 5; bases outside the gene matches: 18. The CDR3 DNA is TGTGCCATCAGTGAGTTCTATTCCCGGGACAGGGAATGGGGATATCAGCCCCAGCATTTT. Amino acid sequence: CAISEFYSRDREWGYQPQHF.

CDR3 residues: CASTMGRRPPEKNYGYTF. CDR3 DNA sequence: TGTGCCAGCACCATGGGACGGAGGCCACCTGAGAAAAACTATGGCTACACCTTC. V is TRBV21-1 and J is TRBJ1-2. TRBV21-1 is noted as a pseudogene. The CDR3 is 18 amino acids.

A few counts support this clone. The rearrangement uses TRBV30 and TRBJ2-5; TRBD2 matches at 9 bases. The CDR3 extends over 14 amino acids. CDR1 and CDR2 (germline): GTSNPN, SVGIG (reference sequence). The junction had 8 bases not matched to a gene; V was cut back by 5 bases and J by 4 bases. This CDR3 is CAWAGGPWIETQYF. In DNA form, the CDR3 reads TGTGCCTGGGCGGGGGGGCCGTGGATAGAGACCCAGTACTTC.

V usage is TRBV30 and J usage is TRBJ2-7; 7 positions agree with TRBD1. The V segment lost 4 bases and the J segment 4 bases; nucleotides outside the gene matches: 13. Germline V CDR1 and CDR2: GTSNPN, SVGIG (reference sequence). The CDR3 has 15 residues. CDR3 in DNA: TGTGCCTGGACATCCCCTGAACAGGGGTTTTACGAGCAGTACTTC. It codes for CAWTSPEQGFYEQYF.

This clone was picked up a small number of times. The chain links TRBV28 to TRBJ1-6, with D perhaps matching TRBD1 (5 bases). The CDR3 spans 14 residues. Trimming took off 6 bases at V and 5 bases at J, with 11 bases between the two ends. CDR1 is MDHEN and CDR2 is SYDVKM in the germline V gene. The CDR3 sequence: CASRRADNNSPLHF. In DNA form, the CDR3 reads TGTGCCAGCAGAAGGGCGGACAATAATTCACCCCTCCACTTT.

The chain links TRBV11-2 to TRBJ2-6; unclear D gene. Looked up from germline, CDR1 is SGHAT and CDR2 is FQNNGV. V was clipped by 1 base and J by 1 base, with 5 bases between them. CDR3 length: 15 amino acids. The CDR3 sequence is CASSLVRSGANVLTF. The CDR3 DNA sequence: TGTGCCAGCAGCTTAGTACGGTCTGGGGCCAACGTCCTGACTTTC.

This clone has more than one count but fewer than ten. The chain uses TRBV25-1 and TRBJ1-6; D possibly corresponds to TRBD1 (5 bases). CDR1 MGHDK and CDR2 SYGVNS come from the germline V gene. The CDR3 has 17 residues. Trimming took 2 bases from V and 5 from J, leaving 16 bases between them. In nucleotides, the CDR3 is TGTGCCAGCAGTGAAAACAGATGGGCAGGGCATAATTCACCCCTCCACTTT. Translated: CASSENRWAGHNSPLHF.

This clone was recorded a few times. The rearrangement joins TRBV27 to TRBJ2-7; 13 bases are a match to TRBD2. CDR1 MNHEY and CDR2 SMNVEV come from the germline V gene (reference sequence). The CDR3 loop spans 16 amino acids. V lost 7 bases and J lost 2; bases outside the gene matches: 8. The CDR3 bases are TGTGCCAGCACCGCCCGGACTAGCGGGAGACCCTACGAGCAGTACTTC. As protein: CASTARTSGRPYEQYF.

The chain couples TRBV11-2 to TRBJ2-5; the D gene is possibly TRBD2 (5 bases). Germline V gene lookup returns CDR1 SGHAT and CDR2 FQNNGV. V lost 8 bases to trimming and J lost 1 base, with 11 bases between them. The CDR3 covers 13 residues. The CDR3, as DNA: TGTGCCAGCGGGTCCGGGGTCCAAGAGACCCAGTACTTC. This sequence encodes CASGSGVQETQYF.